The clone carrying this T cell receptor beta chain occurred a few times. Antigen specificity is unknown. CD4+ T cells that had been cultured provided DNA sequenced with the Oncomine TCR Beta short-read assay. One entry per CDR3 protein, called by TCRdb with MiXCR from the PCR reads. Found here are about 4,200 distinct CDR3 sequences, 21% of them singletons; the top ten hold roughly a quarter. The CDR3 sequence is 14 residues long. The ends lost 5 bases at V and 2 bases at J; junction bases unmatched: 6. CDR1 GTSNPN and CDR2 SVGIG come from the germline V gene (reference sequence). These data come from a study of vaccination and CD4 T cells after COVID-19. Treatment reported: roughly 10-day PBMC culture with coronavirus spike peptide pools or control peptides (ViraFEST assay).

This receptor was obtained from a human donor who had recovered from COVID-19. The rearrangement uses TRBV30 and TRBJ2-5, with TRBD1 identical over 9 bases. The sequencing input was CD4+ T cells from blood, cultured in vitro. The CDR3 coding sequence is TGTGCCTGGGGACAGGGGAATAGACAAGAGACCCAGTACTTC. Its protein is CAWGQGNRQETQYF.